This T cell receptor (beta chain) was profiled in a study of blood T cell repertoires in COVID-19. Study-level background: Both acute and convalescent COVID-19 samples were obtained from the United States, Italy and Spain.

Losses at the gene ends were 3 bases for V and 1 base for J; bases not matched to a gene: 7. Germline V CDR1 and CDR2: SQVTM, ANQGSEA. CDR3 size: 16 residues. Followed longitudinally, the Seattle patients had been enrolled during active infection. Per the original data handling: The assay estimated nucleated cells by amplifying reference gene primers. The repertoire was sequenced with immunoSEQ multiplex PCR; TCRdb's copy has only in-frame clones and lacks some. V and J calls and clone size are copied from that table; D and trimming were computed from the DNA. The sample contains approximately 290,000 clones, approximately 83% of which appear only once.

V and J are TRBV29-1 and TRBJ2-1; TRBD1 matches 9 bases. This receptor was taken from a person between 70 and 80 years old with COVID-19, enrolled during active disease. Material: peripheral blood. CDR3 coding DNA: TGCAGCGTTGAGAGGGACAGGGTATGGTCCTACAATGAGCAGTTCTTC. This codes for CSVERDRVWSYNEQFF.